This entry lists 29 T cell receptor beta chains sequenced from one sample in a study of radiotherapy plus CTLA-4 blockade in lung cancer. The data were produced by immunoSEQ multiplex PCR, yet TCRdb's version contains in-frame clones alone and is incomplete. The sample has some 90,000 clones, around 83% seen once. Source: peripheral blood, taken from a patient treated with radiotherapy plus ipilimumab. Every receptor here comes from a human donor with non-small cell lung cancer who had stable disease on radiotherapy plus ipilimumab.

The table lists this clone with a few counts. DNA of the CDR3: TGTGCCAGTAGCCCTAGGGGGGGAGGGCGTGAGCAGTTCTTC. Its translation is CASSPRGGGREQFF. This chain links TRBV19 with TRBJ2-1; D is perhaps TRBD2 (7 bases). This CDR3 comprises 14 residues. Germline values: CDR1 LNHDA, CDR2 SQIVND (reference sequence). Trimming removed 6 bases at V and 9 bases at J, with 18 bases between.

In its sample, this clone was seen a few times. The gene calls are TRBV6-1 and TRBJ1-6; 9 bases align to TRBD1. V was pared by 2 bases and J by 10 bases, with 9 bases of the junction left unmatched. CDR3 size: 16 residues. Germline V gene lookup returns CDR1 MNHNS and CDR2 SASEGT. The CDR3 here is CASSESVGQGQSPLHF. CDR3 coding DNA: TGTGCCAGCAGTGAAAGTGTGGGACAGGGACAATCACCCCTCCACTTT.

This rearrangement joins TRBV2 to TRBJ2-1, with a weak D call TRBD1 (5 bases). The V end lost 5 bases, the J end lost 9 bases, and 11 bases lay between the germline ends. Germline V lookup: CDR1 SNHLY, CDR2 FYNNEI. The CDR3 loop spans 12 amino acids. The CDR3 nucleotides are TGTGCCAGCAGTTACCAGGGTCGTGAGCAGTTCTTC. It yields the protein CASSYQGREQFF. The variable domain in full, completed from reference TRBV2 and TRBJ2-1, reads EPEVTQTPSHQVTQMGQEVILRCVPISNHLYFYWYRQILGQKVEFLVSFYNNEISEKSEIFDDQFSVERPDGSNFTLKIRSTKLEDSAMYFCASSYQGREQFFGPGTRLTVL.

The V call is TRBV5-8, the J call TRBJ2-7; D might be TRBD1 (5 bases). The CDR3 loop spans 15 amino acids. Germline V gene lookup returns CDR1 SGHTS and CDR2 YDEGEE. V was pared by 0 bases and J by 2 bases, with 12 bases between. The CDR3 region is CASSLVDNAAYEQYF. CDR3 sequence (DNA): TGTGCCAGCAGCTTGGTGGACAACGCGGCCTACGAGCAGTACTTC. The complete variable domain, with remaining parts taken from reference TRBV5-8 and TRBJ2-7, reads EAGVTQSPTHLIKTRGQQATLRCSPISGHTSVYWYQQALGLGLQFLLWYDEGEERNRGNFPPRFSGRQFPNYSSELNVNALELEDSALYLCASSLVDNAAYEQYFGPGTRLTVT.

This clone has a single count. This rearrangement joins TRBV28 to TRBJ1-6; D is perhaps TRBD1 (5 bases). V was cut by 4 bases and J by 2 bases, with 9 bases left in between. The CDR3 is 15 residues long. Germline loops: CDR1 MDHEN, CDR2 SYDVKM. This CDR3 is CASSSLDTYNSPLHF. The CDR3 nucleotides read TGTGCCAGCAGTTCCCTGGACACCTATAATTCACCCCTCCACTTT. Combining the CDR3 with reference TRBV28 and TRBJ1-6 gives the whole variable domain DVKVTQSSRYLVKRTGEKVFLECVQDMDHENMFWYRQDPGLGLRLIYFSYDVKMKEKGDIPEGYSVSREKKERFSLILESASTNQTSMYLCASSSLDTYNSPLHFGNGTRLTVT.

This chain links TRBV5-4 with TRBJ2-3; 8 bases are a match to TRBD2. V shed 1 base and J 1 base; nucleotides not matched to a gene: 5. The CDR3 contains 16 residues. The germline CDR1 and CDR2 sequences are SGHNT and YYREEE (reference sequence). This CDR3 reads CASSLRSGGRTDTQYF. CDR3 DNA: TGTGCCAGCAGCTTGAGGAGCGGGGGCCGCACAGATACGCAGTATTTT.

This CDR3 reads CASSLVGDTAEDTQYF. Here the CDR3 DNA reads TGTGCCAGCAGCTTAGTAGGGGACACCGCAGAGGATACGCAGTATTTT. The V and J genes are TRBV7-9 and TRBJ2-3; TRBD1 is a possible D gene (6 bases). Trimming removed 1 base at V and 6 bases at J, with 17 bases between. CDR1 and CDR2 from the germline V gene are SEHNR and FQNEAQ (reference sequence). This CDR3 spans 16 amino acids.

This CDR3 is CATSQEPQHF. The CDR3 bases are TGTGCCACCAGCCAGGAGCCCCAGCATTTT. The J gene is TRBJ1-5, the V gene TRBV15; D gene ambiguous. This CDR3 region has 10 residues. Per the germline V gene, CDR1 is LNHNV and CDR2 is YYDKDF (reference sequence). V was shortened by 5 bases and J by 8 bases, with 4 bases between the two germline ends.

The chain links TRBV19 to TRBJ1-2; the D gene is possibly TRBD1 (5 bases). Germline V gene lookup returns CDR1 LNHDA and CDR2 SQIVND (reference sequence). The length of the CDR3 is 17 residues. Between the trimmed V and J ends, which lost 9 bases and 0 bases, there was a span of 23 bases. The CDR3, as DNA: TGTGCCAGCGCCCCCGGGAGGGGTCGACCCGCTAACTATGGCTACACCTTC. Its protein is CASAPGRGRPANYGYTF.

CDR3 protein: CASSVSMGGTFGNEQFF. CDR3 in DNA: TGTGCCAGCAGCGTCTCAATGGGAGGGACCTTTGGCAATGAGCAGTTCTTC. This chain links TRBV9 with TRBJ2-1; 7 nucleotides align to TRBD2. The germline V gene encodes CDR1 SGDLS and CDR2 YYNGEE. V was clipped by 2 bases and J by 6 bases; unmatched bases: 14. The CDR3 covers 17 residues.

The CDR3, as DNA: TGTGCCAGCAGCCCTTTCTCCTACGAGCAGTACTTC. It yields the protein CASSPFSYEQYF. The rearrangement joins TRBV28 to TRBJ2-7, with D uncertain. V lost 6 bases, J lost 0 bases, and 6 bases lay in between. CDR3 length: 12 amino acids. Germline-derived CDR1 and CDR2 are MDHEN and SYDVKM.

The V and J genes are TRBV6-5 and TRBJ2-7; TRBD1 matches at 9 bases. V trimming: 6 bases; J trimming: 5 bases; junction bases outside the gene matches: 5. This CDR3 has 13 residues. The germline gives CDR1 MNHEY, CDR2 SVGAGI. CDR3 DNA sequence: TGTGCCAGCAGCCGGGACAGGGTGCACGAGCAGTACTTC. Protein product: CASSRDRVHEQYF.

As regards this clone: A junction boundary mismatches the germline segment, possibly from a read error. The chain joins TRBV5-1 to TRBJ1-1, with TRBD1 matching 9 bases. The germline gives CDR1 SGHRS, CDR2 YFSETQ. The length of the CDR3 is 15 residues. The CDR3 DNA reads as TGCGCCAGCAGCTTGGACGGGACAGGGTACACTGGAGCTTTCTTT. Translated, it gives CASSLDGTGYTGAFF.

V gene TRBV27 combines with J gene TRBJ1-6; no firm D call. Per germline, CDR1 MNHEY and CDR2 SMNVEV (reference sequence). The CDR3 contains 13 residues. Deletions cut 6 bases from V and 0 bases from J, with 3 bases between. CDR3 sequence reads: CASRSSYNSPLHF. The CDR3 bases are TGTGCCAGCAGGAGCTCCTATAATTCACCCCTCCACTTT.

Here the CDR3 reads CASSRNRQGPYGYTF. In DNA form, the CDR3 reads TGTGCCAGCAGCCGGAACAGACAGGGACCCTATGGCTACACCTTC. The chain couples TRBV11-2 to TRBJ1-2, with 7 bases matching TRBD1. V dropped 5 bases and J dropped 4; count of bases not matched to a gene: 10. The germline V gene has CDR1 SGHAT and CDR2 FQNNGV. This CDR3 spans 15 amino acids.

The J gene is TRBJ2-7, the V gene TRBV19; 11 bases map to TRBD2. The length of the CDR3 is 16 residues. V shed 3 bases and J 3 bases; nucleotides not matched to a gene: 7. CDR1 is LNHDA, CDR2 SQIVND, per germline (reference sequence). DNA for the CDR3: TGTGCCAGTAGTATTCCTACTAGCGGGGGTTACTACGAGCAGTACTTC. As protein: CASSIPTSGGYYEQYF.

The chain links TRBV5-1 to TRBJ2-7; D not resolved. The CDR3 totals 13 residues. Trimming shortened V by 2 bases and J by 3 bases, and 9 bases separated the two germline ends. Per the germline V gene, CDR1 is SGHRS and CDR2 is YFSETQ. The chain's CDR3 is CASSFQDNYEQYF. CDR3 in DNA: TGCGCCAGCAGCTTCCAAGACAACTACGAGCAGTACTTC.

The chain carries TRBV7-7 and TRBJ2-2; D gene uncertain. This CDR3 spans 12 amino acids. The V gene lost 6 bases and the J gene lost 1 base, with 3 bases spanning the gap. Per the germline V gene, CDR1 is SSHAT and CDR2 is FNYEAQ (reference sequence). This CDR3 reads CASRENTGELFF. DNA for the CDR3: TGTGCCAGCAGGGAGAACACCGGGGAGCTGTTTTTT.

The CDR3 sequence is CASSPRGMGNQPQHF. In nucleotides, the CDR3 is TGTGCCAGCAGCCCCAGGGGGATGGGCAATCAGCCCCAGCATTTT. The chain recombines TRBV7-9 with TRBJ1-5; 7 nucleotides line up with TRBD1. The CDR3 has 15 amino acids. The germline V gene encodes CDR1 SEHNR and CDR2 FQNEAQ (reference sequence). With V trimmed by 5 bases and J by 2 bases, 6 bases remained unmatched.

This clone was found once. The genes are TRBV19 and TRBJ2-1, with 7 bases lining up with TRBD2. Germline V CDR1 and CDR2: LNHDA, SQIVND (reference sequence). This CDR3 region has 16 residues. V lost 3 bases to trimming and J lost 7 bases; unmatched junction nucleotides: 12. The CDR3 region has the DNA TGTGCCAGTAGTATCGGCATAGCGGGTGGGGGAAATGAGCAGTTCTTC. Its translation: CASSIGIAGGGNEQFF. The full variable domain, rest sourced from reference TRBV19 and TRBJ2-1, is DGGITQSPKYLFRKEGQNVTLSCEQNLNHDAMYWYRQDPGQGLRLIYYSQIVNDFQKGDIAEGYSVSREKKESFPLTVTSAQKNPTAFYLCASSIGIAGGGNEQFFGPGTRLTVL.

The chain employs TRBV7-3 and TRBJ2-7; D ambiguous. The CDR3 consists of 12 residues. Germline CDR1 reads SGHTA; CDR2 reads FQGTGA. V was shortened by 9 bases and J by 0 bases, with 9 bases between the two germline ends. For the CDR3, the DNA is TGTGCCAGTTCTGCATACTCCTACGAGCAGTACTTC. Protein: CASSAYSYEQYF.

The CDR3 DNA is TGTGCCAGCAGTCCGGTCGGGACAGGACGGAAAGAGACCCAGTACTTC. Amino acids: CASSPVGTGRKETQYF. The chain recombines TRBV28 with TRBJ2-5; 8 bases align to TRBD1. J was trimmed by 3 bases and V by 5 bases; bases with no gene match: 11. This CDR3 is built from 16 residues. Germline values: CDR1 MDHEN, CDR2 SYDVKM.

The V and J genes are TRBV10-1 and TRBJ2-1, with 8 bases fitting TRBD2. This CDR3 is built from 17 residues. Per the germline V gene, CDR1 is WNHNN and CDR2 is SYGVQD (reference sequence). J was trimmed by 6 bases and V by 3 bases; bases with no gene match: 13. The CDR3 coding sequence is TGCGCCAGCAGTGAAGGAGTTGGCGGGAGGAGGCCCAATGAGCAGTTCTTC. Translated: CASSEGVGGRRPNEQFF.

The chain is built from TRBV5-1 and TRBJ2-5; the D is unclear. Deletions cut 0 bases from V and 2 bases from J, with 17 bases between. CDR3 length equals 17 residues. CDR1 is SGHRS, CDR2 YFSETQ, per germline. CDR3 bases: TGCGCCAGCAGCTTGGGCCCCTCTCGTGGGGTTCAAGAGACCCAGTACTTC. It yields the protein CASSLGPSRGVQETQYF.

The CDR3 loop reads CSVGDGGETQYF. In nucleotides, the CDR3 is TGCAGCGTTGGGGACGGGGGGGAGACCCAGTACTTC. V is TRBV29-1 and J is TRBJ2-5, with TRBD2 matching over 7 bases. Germline V gives CDR1 SQVTM, CDR2 ANQGSEA. The ends lost 4 bases at V and 5 bases at J; junction bases unmatched: 4. The CDR3 has 12 amino acids. Full variable domain (missing parts from reference TRBV29-1 and TRBJ2-5): SAVISQKPSRDICQRGTSLTIQCQVDSQVTMMFWYRQQPGQSLTLIATANQGSEATYESGFVIDKFPISRPNLTFSTLTVSNMSPEDSSIYLCSVGDGGETQYFGPGTRLLVL.

This clone was seen only a few times. In nucleotides, the CDR3 is TGTGCCAGCAGTACTGGACAGGGAAGCTATGGCTACACCTTC. Protein: CASSTGQGSYGYTF. The V and J genes are TRBV6-1 and TRBJ1-2; 8 positions agree with TRBD1. Germline V gene lookup returns CDR1 MNHNS and CDR2 SASEGT. V was pared by 5 bases and J by 4 bases, with 6 bases of the junction left unmatched. The CDR3 totals 14 residues.

The V call is TRBV28, the J call TRBJ1-3, with D uncertain. Germline V gene sequence: CDR1 MDHEN, CDR2 SYDVKM. Trimming stripped 7 bases from V and 7 bases from J, with 14 bases between. The CDR3 is made up of 13 amino acids. This chain's CDR3 is CASTPTLGNTIYF. The DNA of the CDR3 is TGTGCCAGCACCCCCACGCTAGGGAACACCATATATTTT.

The CDR3 reads CASSEVFGVGQPQHF. CDR3 nucleotide sequence: TGTGCCAGCAGTGAAGTTTTCGGGGTCGGACAGCCCCAGCATTTT. The chain couples TRBV2 to TRBJ1-5; D uncertain. CDR1 and CDR2 (germline): SNHLY, FYNNEI. With 1 base removed from V and 7 bases from J, the gap between germline ends came to 14 bases. The CDR3 is 15 residues long.

The V call is TRBV9, the J call TRBJ2-1; 8 bases match TRBD2. The V gene's germline CDR1 is SGDLS and CDR2 YYNGEE. CDR3 length equals 18 residues. V trimming: 1 base; J trimming: 5 bases; junction bases outside the gene matches: 14. The CDR3 is CASSVSPLAGGGDNEQFF. The CDR3 DNA follows: TGTGCCAGCAGCGTAAGCCCGCTCGCGGGGGGCGGGGACAATGAGCAGTTCTTC.